This is a list of T cell receptor beta chains from one sample in a study of neurological immune-mediated disorders. MiXCR, run by TCRdb on the 5' RACE reads, gives a single entry per CDR3 protein. The table records about 66,000 distinct CDR3 sequences, roughly 4.5% of them present only once. Material: PBMCs. The receptors come from a man aged 25 to 40 with multiple sclerosis. CDR3s include the opening cysteine and the closing phenylalanine or tryptophan. The order of the fields is V gene, J gene, CDR3 protein.

TRBV20-1,TRBJ1-2,CSALVFWLGGVSYGYTF
TRBV3-1,TRBJ2-1,CASSQGGMGAFEQFF
TRBV12-5,TRBJ1-1,CASGLVTGGSTEAFF
TRBV12-3/TRBV12-4,TRBJ1-2,CASSRGGRYGYTF
TRBV7-8,TRBJ1-6,CASSNDRENSPLHF
TRBV9,TRBJ1-5,CASSEGQLNQPQNF
TRBV29-1,TRBJ1-1,CSHREGLDTEAFF
TRBV20-1,TRBJ1-1,CSPKGGNKRRAFF
TRBV5-1,TRBJ1-6,CASSLLGAAAGSPLHF
TRBV18,TRBJ2-1,CASSPRTDENEQFF
TRBV7-7,TRBJ2-1,CASSLSQGNEQFF
TRBV20-1,TRBJ1-6,CSARQQGHSPLNF
TRBV5-1,TRBJ1-2,CASSLLGSHYGYTF
TRBV5-1,TRBJ2-1,CASSFQGSSYNEQFF
TRBV27,TRBJ1-2,CASSVNRFNYGYTF
TRBV4-1,TRBJ1-6,CASSQDWQGAGSPLHF
TRBV2,TRBJ1-1,CASSEVWGKGGNTEAFF
TRBV5-5,TRBJ1-1,CASSLVVWENMAFF